This section outlines one TCR beta chain sequence together with its context. Its target is unknown. Healthy donors of bone marrow made up the group. The data stem from a study of cytomegalovirus exposure and HLA in healthy donors. Overall study results and limits: Upon later analysis, HLA-associated TCR beta chains proved more clonally expanded than other, equally common chains. Indistinguishable V segments, including TRBV6-2 and TRBV6-3, were excluded.

Germline V gene lookup returns CDR1 MNHEY and CDR2 SVGAGI. This CDR3 has 15 residues. The primer mix had 60 Vbeta and 13 Jbeta primers. Assay: immunoSEQ multiplex PCR; the TCRdb copy retains only in-frame clones and omits some. This table holds more than 95,000 clones. The receptor was isolated from a man between 35 and 55 years old in good health and CMV-seronegative. Sequenced input: PBMCs. The chain recombines TRBV6-5 with TRBJ2-5; D perhaps matches TRBD1 (5 bases). The closer fit of TRBJ2-7 to the DNA end suggests the J call may be wrong. CDR3 residues: CASSYGASQVYEQYF. CDR3 bases: TGTGCCAGCAGTTACGGGGCGTCCCAGGTCTACGAGCAGTACTTC.